Below, 29 T cell receptor beta chains from the same sample are listed, as sequenced in a study of spatial heterogeneity in lung cancer. From the 5' RACE reads, TCRdb called clonotypes with MiXCR, one entry per CDR3 protein. The sample records roughly 100,000 distinct CDR3 sequences, around 9% being singletons. Documented time point: sample taken at primary tumor resection. Whole RNA, which was extracted from tumor, nontumor lung tissue or frozen PBMC, was sequenced without any cell sorting. Sequenced here: PBMCs, sampled at surgery. These receptors came from a male donor with early-stage non-small cell lung cancer.

This chain links TRBV3-1 with TRBJ1-1; D is unresolved. V was cut by 2 bases and J by 7 bases, with 8 bases left in between. CDR3 length: 12 residues. The germline V gene encodes CDR1 LGHDT and CDR2 YNNKEL (reference sequence). CDR3 sequence (DNA): TGTGCCAGCAGCCAATCCCGGGATGAAGCTTTCTTT. Its translation is CASSQSRDEAFF.

The chain carries TRBV4-2 and TRBJ2-1, with D hard to call. There are 13 residues in the CDR3. The V end was cut by 0 bases, the J end by 7 bases, with 7 bases between. Germline assignment: CDR1 LGHNA and CDR2 YNFKEQ. CDR3 amino acids: CASSQEVSNEQFF. The CDR3 DNA is TGTGCCAGCAGCCAAGAGGTCTCGAATGAGCAGTTCTTC.

This clonotype came up a few times. The rearrangement uses TRBV27 and TRBJ2-1; TRBD2 aligns across 10 bases. Germline CDR1 MNHEY, CDR2 SMNVEV (reference sequence). V lost 3 bases to trimming and J lost 0 bases; unmatched junction nucleotides: 14. The CDR3 length is 20 residues. The CDR3 DNA reads as TGTGCCAGCAGTTTTTCCCCCCCAGCGGGAGGGCCGAGCTCCTACAATGAGCAGTTCTTC. This translates into CASSFSPPAGGPSSYNEQFF.

There are many counts of this clonotype. The chain combines TRBV5-1 with TRBJ2-7; TRBD1 agrees at 10 bases. Per germline, CDR1 SGHRS and CDR2 YFSETQ. This CDR3 has 15 amino acids. J lost 6 bases, V lost 3 bases, and 9 bases had no gene match. CDR3 sequence reads: CASSSPGQGLSEQYF. In nucleotides, the CDR3 is TGCGCCAGCAGCTCCCCGGGACAGGGGCTCTCCGAGCAGTACTTC.

This clonotype occurred a few times. The chain carries TRBV7-2 and TRBJ2-4; 8 bases are shared with TRBD1. Germline trimming cut 8 bases from V and 9 bases from J; bases unmatched to any gene: 6. The CDR3 extends over 12 amino acids. Germline V gene lookup returns CDR1 SGHTA and CDR2 FQGNSA. CDR3 amino acids: CASVDRGSIQYF. For the CDR3, the DNA is TGTGCCAGCGTCGACAGGGGATCCATTCAGTACTTC.

This chain joins TRBV20-1 and TRBJ2-5; weak D call: TRBD1 (6 bases). Per germline, CDR1 DFQATT and CDR2 SNEGSKA (reference sequence). The CDR3 consists of 13 residues. Trimming pared 2 bases from V and 2 bases from J, leaving 9 bases between. CDR3 bases: TGCAGTGCTAGACCCCAGGGGCAAGAGACCCAGTACTTC. It specifies CSARPQGQETQYF.

In its sample, this clonotype was seen many times. This sequence joins TRBV7-6 and TRBJ2-7; D is possibly TRBD1 or TRBD2 (5 bases each). The CDR3 totals 15 residues. Trimming left V 1 base short and J 7 bases short, with 17 bases between. In germline, CDR1 is SGHVS, CDR2 FNYEAQ. In DNA form, the CDR3 reads TGTGCCAGCAGCTTAGTATCACAGGATGGGAGAGAGCAGTACTTC. This translates into CASSLVSQDGREQYF.

This clonotype was seen repeatedly, ten times or more. The chain joins TRBV4-3 to TRBJ2-7; possibly TRBD1 for D (6 bases). Germline CDR1 is LGHNA and CDR2 is YSLEER. CDR3 size: 12 residues. The V end lost 0 bases, the J end lost 10 bases, and 10 bases lay between the germline ends. The CDR3 here is CASSQDRGGQYF. CDR3 DNA: TGCGCCAGCAGCCAAGATCGTGGGGGCCAGTACTTC.

This clonotype was counted between two and nine times. The rearrangement joins TRBV9 to TRBJ2-3, with D uncertain. Germline values: CDR1 SGDLS, CDR2 YYNGEE. The CDR3 sequence is 12 residues long. Trimming pared 7 bases from V and 1 base from J, leaving 7 bases between. The CDR3 DNA reads TGTGCCAGCGCGTTGGGCACAGATACGCAGTATTTT. Protein: CASALGTDTQYF.

This clonotype was detected a few times. The V and J genes are TRBV20-1 and TRBJ1-1; no reliable D call. This CDR3 comprises 14 residues. The germline V gene has CDR1 DFQATT and CDR2 SNEGSKA (reference sequence). V dropped 3 bases and J dropped 1 base, with 12 bases sitting between them. The CDR3 here is CSASRPPGNTEAFF. The CDR3 region has the DNA TGCAGTGCTAGCCGGCCGCCAGGGAACACTGAAGCTTTCTTT.

At least ten counts were recorded for this clonotype. The chain carries TRBV15 and TRBJ2-3, with 10 bases matching TRBD1. Trimming took 8 bases from V and 6 from J; bases not matched to a gene: 5. The CDR3 totals 13 residues. Germline assignment: CDR1 LNHNV and CDR2 YYDKDF (reference sequence). Here the CDR3 reads CATCDRGRDTQYF. The CDR3 DNA reads TGTGCCACCTGCGACAGGGGGCGTGATACGCAGTATTTT.

The rearrangement joins TRBV7-9 to TRBJ2-3; a weak D match, TRBD2 (6 bases). Germline V gene lookup returns CDR1 SEHNR and CDR2 FQNEAQ (reference sequence). Trimming shortened V by 5 bases and J by 2 bases, and 20 bases separated the two germline ends. CDR3 length: 17 amino acids. This CDR3 reads CASSPGLVADNTDTQYF. The CDR3, as DNA: TGTGCCAGCAGCCCGGGGCTAGTAGCGGACAACACAGATACGCAGTATTTT.

The chain employs TRBV3-1 and TRBJ1-5; D unresolved. V dropped 4 bases and J dropped 2 bases, with 6 bases sitting between them. Germline values: CDR1 LGHDT, CDR2 YNNKEL (reference sequence). CDR3 length: 13 amino acids. As DNA, the CDR3 is TGTGCCAGCAGCCCCTTGGGCAATCAGCCCCAGCATTTT. It translates to CASSPLGNQPQHF.

This clonotype has a handful of counts. The chain joins TRBV20-1 to TRBJ2-7; TRBD2 agrees at 9 bases. J lost 1 base, V lost 2 bases, and 9 bases had no gene match. CDR1 is DFQATT, CDR2 SNEGSKA, per germline (reference sequence). The CDR3 has 16 residues. CDR3 protein: CSARKSLAGLSYEQYF. CDR3 in DNA: TGCAGTGCTAGAAAGAGTCTAGCGGGACTTTCCTACGAGCAGTACTTC.

This clonotype has a handful of counts. The rearrangement uses TRBV5-5 and TRBJ1-2, with a possible D match to TRBD1 (5 bases). V lost 2 bases and J 0 bases, leaving 8 bases between the germline ends. Per germline, CDR1 SGHKS and CDR2 YYEKEE (reference sequence). This CDR3 region has 14 residues. In DNA form, the CDR3 reads TGTGCCAGCAGCTTAAGGGGTACTAACTATGGCTACACCTTC. Its protein is CASSLRGTNYGYTF.

The chain has TRBV4-2 and TRBJ1-2, with D uncertain. Germline V gene lookup returns CDR1 LGHNA and CDR2 YNFKEQ. The CDR3 sequence is 13 residues long. Trimming cost V 1 base and J 4 bases, with 7 bases left between them. Written as DNA, the CDR3 is TGTGCCAGCAGCCAAGGGGGAGTCTATGGCTACACCTTC. This codes for CASSQGGVYGYTF.

This clonotype has just a few counts. This chain joins TRBV5-1 and TRBJ2-3, with 8 bases lining up with TRBD1. The J segment lost 4 bases and the V segment lost 0 bases, leaving 10 bases of the junction unmatched. This CDR3 comprises 17 residues. CDR1 and CDR2 (germline): SGHRS, YFSETQ. For the CDR3, the DNA is TGCGCCAGCAGCTTGGCCCGAGGACAGGGTCGGGCAGATACGCAGTATTTT. It encodes CASSLARGQGRADTQYF.

V is TRBV29-1 and J is TRBJ2-5; D gene unclear. This CDR3 has 11 residues. CDR1 and CDR2 from the germline V gene are SQVTM and ANQGSEA. V lost 3 bases, J lost 2 bases, and 4 bases lay in between. Written as DNA, the CDR3 is TGCAGCGTTGACCCACAAGAGACCCAGTACTTC. Protein sequence: CSVDPQETQYF.

Only a few counts were recorded for this clonotype. The chain joins TRBV20-1 to TRBJ1-1, with D possibly matching TRBD1 (6 bases). This CDR3 has 13 amino acids. Per germline, CDR1 DFQATT and CDR2 SNEGSKA (reference sequence). Trimming shortened V by 6 bases and J by 2 bases, and 13 bases separated the two germline ends. The CDR3 nucleotides are TGCAGTGCCAGAAGGGACACCAACACTGAAGCTTTCTTT. Amino acids: CSARRDTNTEAFF.

This clonotype was seen ten or more times. This chain links TRBV24-1 with TRBJ2-3; the D gene is possibly TRBD1 (6 bases). The CDR3 is 14 amino acids. Trimming removed 5 bases at V and 7 bases at J, with 15 bases between. Germline CDR1 reads KGHDR; CDR2 reads SFDVKD. The CDR3 protein is CATSATGTTNTQYF. CDR3 in DNA: TGTGCCACCAGTGCCACCGGGACAACAAATACGCAGTATTTT.

This clonotype came up a few times. The chain employs TRBV20-1 and TRBJ2-1, with TRBD2 as a possible D gene (5 bases). The CDR3 length is 12 residues. V lost 4 bases to trimming and J lost 11 bases, with 15 bases between them. CDR1 DFQATT and CDR2 SNEGSKA come from the germline V gene (reference sequence). The CDR3 here is CSAIRGRVKQFF. The CDR3 DNA reads TGCAGTGCTATTCGGGGTCGGGTTAAGCAGTTCTTC.

The table lists this clonotype with many counts. The CDR3 coding sequence is TGTGCCAGCAGTATCTTAGGGAACACTGAAGCTTTCTTT. Residues: CASSILGNTEAFF. The chain links TRBV6-5 to TRBJ1-1; unclear D gene. Germline V lookup: CDR1 MNHEY, CDR2 SVGAGI. Trimming pared 5 bases from V and 1 base from J, leaving 8 bases between. The CDR3 extends over 13 amino acids.

In its sample, this clonotype was seen a few times. This chain joins TRBV6-6 and TRBJ2-2, with D perhaps TRBD2 (5 bases). The CDR3 is made up of 13 amino acids. The V and J ends lost 6 bases and 2 bases respectively, with 7 bases between them. CDR1 is MNHNY, CDR2 SVGAGI, per germline (reference sequence). Here the CDR3 DNA reads TGTGCCAGCAGGTGGACTAACACCGGGGAGCTGTTTTTT. Translating it yields CASRWTNTGELFF.

J is TRBJ2-1 and V is TRBV2, with TRBD1 matching 8 bases. The junction had 10 bases not matched to a gene; V was cut back by 5 bases and J by 4 bases. This CDR3 comprises 16 residues. Germline CDR1 SNHLY, CDR2 FYNNEI. The CDR3 reads CASSPQEGQEYNEQFF. The CDR3 DNA follows: TGTGCCAGCAGTCCCCAAGAGGGACAGGAATACAATGAGCAGTTCTTC.

The chain is built from TRBV20-1 and TRBJ1-6; D gene ambiguous. This CDR3 has 11 residues. Per germline, CDR1 DFQATT and CDR2 SNEGSKA (reference sequence). The V and J ends lost 5 bases and 13 bases respectively, with 12 bases between them. The CDR3 protein is CSAPGSGPLHF. The CDR3 region has the DNA TGCAGTGCTCCGGGGAGCGGGCCCCTCCACTTT.

The sample holds many counts of this clonotype. The chain links TRBV5-1 to TRBJ2-1; D is unresolved. V lost 2 bases to trimming and J lost 1 base, with 4 bases between them. Germline V gene lookup returns CDR1 SGHRS and CDR2 YFSETQ. CDR3 length equals 13 residues. The CDR3: CASSLGSYNEQFF. The CDR3 DNA follows: TGCGCCAGCAGCTTAGGATCCTACAATGAGCAGTTCTTC.

This clonotype was seen many times. This sequence joins TRBV2 and TRBJ1-4; D is unclear. The germline V and J ends were trimmed by 7 bases and 0 bases, with 6 bases remaining between them. There are 13 residues in the CDR3. Germline CDR1 and CDR2: SNHLY and FYNNEI. The CDR3 loop reads CASTSATNEKLFF. CDR3 DNA sequence: TGTGCCAGCACGAGTGCAACTAATGAAAAACTGTTTTTT. The full variable domain, in which reference TRBV2 and TRBJ1-4 provide the parts outside the CDR3, is EPEVTQTPSHQVTQMGQEVILRCVPISNHLYFYWYRQILGQKVEFLVSFYNNEISEKSEIFDDQFSVERPDGSNFTLKIRSTKLEDSAMYFCASTSATNEKLFFGSGTQLSVL.

This clonotype came up many times. This CDR3 is CASSLSGATYNEQFF. In DNA, the CDR3 is TGTGCCAGCAGCCTGTCCGGGGCAACCTACAATGAGCAGTTCTTC. The chain is built from TRBV3-1 and TRBJ2-1; D might be TRBD1 or TRBD2, each matching 5 bases. Trimming pared 4 bases from V and 2 bases from J, leaving 12 bases between. CDR1 and CDR2 from the germline V gene are LGHDT and YNNKEL (reference sequence). There are 15 residues in the CDR3.

In regard to this clonotype: Mismatch with germline at one junction end may stem from a read error. This chain links TRBV4-2 with TRBJ2-3; D unresolved. This CDR3 has 14 amino acids. Per germline, CDR1 LGHNA and CDR2 YNFKEQ. The CDR3 region is CANSQVLVTDTQYF. DNA of the CDR3: TGTGCCAACAGCCAAGTACTCGTCACAGATACGCAGTATTTT.